Listed below are T cell receptor beta chains from one sample, sequenced in a study of blood T cell repertoires in COVID-19. The method was immunoSEQ multiplex PCR; TCRdb's version includes in-frame clones alone and lacks a portion of them. Of under 150,000 clones listed, 80% to 90% are singletons. What was sequenced was PBMCs or T cells enriched from blood (not recorded which). Source of these receptors: a woman in her forties or fifties who had recovered from COVID-19. CDR3s include the opening cysteine and the closing phenylalanine or tryptophan. The order of the fields is D gene, J gene, V gene, clone size, CDR3 length, CDR3 protein, CDR3 DNA. A D gene is named only where the DNA matches it firmly. Clone size appears in some rows only: once, few, many, or a class for an expanded clone.

>-|TRBJ1-5|TRBV30|-|13
CAWSRQSNQPQHF
TGTGCCTGGTCCCGACAGAGCAATCAGCCCCAGCATTTT
>TRBD2|TRBJ2-7|TRBV7-2|-|16
CASSLVGAGKTYEQYF
TGTGCCAGCAGCTTAGTAGGAGCGGGGAAGACCTACGAGCAGTACTTC
>-|TRBJ1-4|TRBV9|-|15
CASSVDGGTNEKLFF
TGTGCCAGCAGCGTAGACGGGGGTACTAATGAAAAACTGTTTTTT
>TRBD1|TRBJ1-2|TRBV24-1|once|14
CATSDRTGLDGYTF
TGTGCCACCAGTGATCGGACAGGGTTGGATGGCTACACCTTC
>-|TRBJ1-5|TRBV10-2|-|13
CASSESGSPAQHF
TGCGCCAGCAGTGAGTCGGGCAGTCCGGCCCAGCATTTT
>-|TRBJ2-5|TRBV27|-|14
CASGIADVQETQYF
TGTGCCAGCGGGATAGCGGACGTACAAGAGACCCAGTACTTC
>-|TRBJ2-7|TRBV7-9|-|15
CASSPPYSRVYEQYF
TGTGCCAGCAGCCCTCCTTATAGCAGGGTCTACGAGCAGTACTTC
>-|TRBJ1-4|TRBV3-1/TRBV3-2|-|14
CASSQRTANEKLFF
TGTGCCAGCAGCCAACGGACAGCTAATGAAAAACTGTTTTTT
>-|TRBJ1-5|TRBV7-9|-|15
CASSSGGRNNQPQHF
TGTGCCAGCAGCTCGGGGGGCCGGAACAATCAGCCCCAGCATTTT
>-|TRBJ1-3|TRBV7-9|few|14
CASSPFFSGNTIYF
TGTGCCAGCAGCCCGTTTTTCTCTGGAAACACCATATATTTT
>-|TRBJ1-2|TRBV21-1|once|13
CASSKEGWYGYTF
TGTGCCAGCAGCAAAGAGGGGTGGTATGGCTACACCTTC
>TRBD1|TRBJ1-2|TRBV7-8|-|15
CASSVRGQANYGYTF
TGTGCCAGCAGCGTGCGGGGACAGGCCAACTATGGCTACACCTTC
>-|TRBJ2-5|TRBV6-5|-|14
CASSYSPGQETQYF
TGTGCCAGCAGTTACTCTCCGGGCCAAGAGACCCAGTACTTC
>TRBD1|TRBJ1-5|TRBV28|-|14
CASSQDRDWQPQHF
TGTGCCAGCAGTCAGGACAGGGATTGGCAGCCCCAGCATTTT
>-|TRBJ1-3|TRBV7-9|-|16
CASSLTGRMGGNTIYF
TGTGCCAGCAGCTTAACAGGACGGATGGGAGGAAACACCATATATTTT
>TRBD1|TRBJ2-7|TRBV11-2|few|14
CASSPGQGSYEQYF
TGTGCCAGCAGCCCGGGACAGGGGTCCTACGAGCAGTACTTC
>-|TRBJ2-7|TRBV5-8|-|15
CASSLTGTESYEQYF
TGTGCCAGCAGCTTGACCGGGACTGAGTCCTACGAGCAGTACTTC
>TRBD2|TRBJ2-1|TRBV9|-|15
CASSTGGGNYNEQFF
TGTGCCAGCAGCACCGGCGGGGGGAACTACAATGAGCAGTTCTTC
>TRBD2|TRBJ2-7|TRBV2|-|14
CASAAGGFSYEQYF
TGTGCCAGCGCAGCGGGGGGCTTCTCCTACGAGCAGTACTTC
>-|TRBJ2-7|TRBV10-3|-|13
CAISDGGAYEQYF
TGTGCCATCAGTGACGGGGGAGCTTACGAGCAGTACTTC
>TRBD1|TRBJ2-7|TRBV4-1|once|15
CASSQDDRGLYEQYF
TGCGCCAGCAGCCAAGACGACAGGGGGCTGTACGAGCAGTACTTC
>-|TRBJ1-1|TRBV7-2|-|13
CASSSIRGYKAFF
TGTGCCAGCAGCTCAATTCGGGGATATAAAGCTTTCTTT
>TRBD2|TRBJ2-7|TRBV6-6|-|14
CASSYGVGEGEQYF
TGTGCCAGCAGTTACGGAGTAGGGGAGGGGGAGCAGTACTTC
>-|TRBJ2-7|TRBV5-4|-|13
CASRITGSWEQYF
TGTGCCAGCAGAATAACAGGGTCTTGGGAGCAGTACTTC
>TRBD2|TRBJ2-3|TRBV2|-|15
CASSSSGSSTDTQYF
TGTGCCAGCAGCTCTAGCGGCTCTAGCACAGATACGCAGTATTTT
>-|TRBJ2-7|TRBV27|-|14
CASSLSRGRYEQYF
TGTGCCAGCAGTTTAAGTAGGGGCCGGTACGAGCAGTACTTC